A single sample is the source of the 14 T cell receptor beta chains below, sequenced in a study of follicular helper T cells after annual influenza vaccination (dated by TCRdb to about 2017). According to the study, the label for this sample's time point signals: 2014-2015 season, pre-vaccination. To prepare the library, the immunoSEQ multiplex PCR assay was applied. As stored in TCRdb, this immuneACCESS dataset retains in-frame rearrangements with V and J assigned. A fraction of the clones does not appear; measured against another copy, unresolved V genes explain less than half of the discrepancy, and the remainder lacks a known reason. The sample records about 2,500 clones, more than 75% of which are singletons. In total, the top ten clones hold about 2.8% of the sample. This specimen was CXCR5+ CD38+ circulating T follicular helper cells from blood, taken on the day of influenza vaccination. The cell subset or site label, read with the paper, signifies: circulating Tfh, non-naive CD4+CXCR5+PD-1+ (ICOS+CD38+ or ICOS-CD38-). All receptors come from an adult who received the influenza vaccine.

This rearrangement joins TRBV6-1 to TRBJ2-3; tentatively, D is TRBD2 (6 bases). V was clipped by 2 bases and J by 3 bases, with 15 bases between them. Per germline, CDR1 MNHNS and CDR2 SASEGT. This CDR3 is 16 amino acids long. The CDR3 here is CASSEWFGGGTDTQYF. CDR3 DNA: TGTGCCAGCAGTGAATGGTTCGGGGGAGGTACAGATACGCAGTATTTT.

Only one count was recorded for this clone. The V call is TRBV12-5, the J call TRBJ2-1, with TRBD2 as a possible D gene (6 bases). CDR1 LGHNT and CDR2 FRNRAP come from the germline V gene. The V and J ends lost 0 bases and 9 bases respectively, with 9 bases between them. The CDR3 runs to 13 residues. The CDR3 here is CASGLVLGGEQFF. Here the CDR3 DNA reads TGTGCTAGTGGTTTGGTACTGGGGGGTGAGCAGTTCTTC. Drawing the rest from reference TRBV12-5 and TRBJ2-1, the complete variable domain is DARVTQTPRHKVTEMGQEVTMRCQPILGHNTVFWYRQTMMQGLELLAYFRNRAPLDDSGMPKDRFSAEMPDATLATLKIQPSEPRDSAVYFCASGLVLGGEQFFGPGTRLTVL.

This sequence joins TRBV27 and TRBJ2-3, with 7 nucleotides matching TRBD1. The J segment lost 2 bases and the V segment lost 6 bases, leaving 8 bases of the junction unmatched. CDR3 length: 15 amino acids. In germline, CDR1 is MNHEY, CDR2 SMNVEV (reference sequence). The DNA for the CDR3 is TGTGCCAGCAGGCCCCGGGACAGAAACACAGATACGCAGTATTTT. Its translation: CASRPRDRNTDTQYF.

The rearrangement uses TRBV7-9 and TRBJ2-7, with 7 bases lining up with TRBD1. The J segment lost 0 bases and the V segment lost 5 bases, leaving 7 bases of the junction unmatched. Per germline, CDR1 SEHNR and CDR2 FQNEAQ (reference sequence). The CDR3 contains 15 residues. CDR3 region: CASSLGQRSSYEQYF. In DNA, the CDR3 is TGTGCCAGCAGCCTGGGACAGAGGAGCTCCTACGAGCAGTACTTC. Combining the CDR3 with reference TRBV7-9 and TRBJ2-7 gives the whole variable domain DTGVSQNPRHKITKRGQNVTFRCDPISEHNRLYWYRQTLGQGPEFLTYFQNEAQLEKSRLLSDRFSAERPKGSFSTLEIQRTEQGDSAMYLCASSLGQRSSYEQYFGPGTRLTVT.

The gene calls are TRBV5-1 and TRBJ1-5; possibly TRBD1 for D (5 bases). With 4 bases removed from V and 7 bases from J, the gap between germline ends came to 15 bases. The CDR3 runs to 14 residues. Per the germline V gene, CDR1 is SGHRS and CDR2 is YFSETQ. The CDR3 protein is CASSNTAGQQPQHF. The CDR3 nucleotides are TGCGCCAGCAGCAACACAGCGGGGCAACAGCCCCAGCATTTT.

The genes are TRBV4-1 and TRBJ2-7; tentatively, D is TRBD1 (6 bases). The CDR3 is made up of 16 amino acids. V shed 0 bases and J shed 6 bases, with 18 bases lying between them. Germline V lookup: CDR1 MGHRA, CDR2 YSYEKL. The chain's CDR3 is CASSQDKAGESVEQYF. The CDR3 region has the DNA TGCGCCAGCAGCCAAGATAAGGCAGGGGAATCGGTCGAGCAGTACTTC.

The V and J genes are TRBV6-6 and TRBJ2-7; D is possibly TRBD1 (5 bases). Germline lookup yields CDR1 MNHNY and CDR2 SVGAGI (reference sequence). V dropped 4 bases and J dropped 3 bases, with 10 bases sitting between them. The CDR3 spans 13 residues. The CDR3 loop is CASSLQDNYEQYF. CDR3 nucleotide sequence: TGTGCCAGCAGTTTGCAGGACAACTACGAGCAGTACTTC.

This chain links TRBV7-9 with TRBJ2-2, with 7 bases fitting TRBD1. The CDR3 has 17 amino acids. V was pared by 4 bases and J by 3 bases, with 11 bases of the junction left unmatched. Germline CDR1 reads SEHNR; CDR2 reads FQNEAQ (reference sequence). The CDR3 DNA reads TGTGCCAGCAGCTCCGACAGGACAGGATTTTACACCGGGGAGCTGTTTTTT. It is translated as CASSSDRTGFYTGELFF. The full variable domain, with the rest looked up from reference TRBV7-9 and TRBJ2-2, is DTGVSQNPRHKITKRGQNVTFRCDPISEHNRLYWYRQTLGQGPEFLTYFQNEAQLEKSRLLSDRFSAERPKGSFSTLEIQRTEQGDSAMYLCASSSDRTGFYTGELFFGEGSRLTVL.

This clone occurred once. CDR3 in amino acids: CASSWDRVTYEQYF. In nucleotides, the CDR3 is TGTGCCAGCAGCTGGGACAGGGTAACCTACGAGCAGTACTTC. The V gene is TRBV11-1, the J gene TRBJ2-7; 9 nucleotides agree with TRBD1. The CDR3 runs 14 residues. Germline CDR1 is SGHAT and CDR2 is FQDESV (reference sequence). Trimming removed 4 bases from V and 2 bases from J; junction bases left unmatched: 3.

The chain has TRBV10-2 and TRBJ1-1; no firm D call. The CDR3 sequence is 13 residues long. Germline CDR1 is WSHSY and CDR2 is SAAADI. Trimming removed 8 bases at V and 4 bases at J, with 14 bases between. For the CDR3, the DNA is TGCGCCAGCGCCGAGGTTGCGGGCACTGAAGCTTTCTTT. Protein: CASAEVAGTEAFF.

The chain recombines TRBV5-1 with TRBJ2-1, with D possibly TRBD2 on 6 matching bases. CDR3 length: 15 amino acids. CDR1 and CDR2 (germline): SGHRS, YFSETQ. Deletions cut 4 bases from V and 8 bases from J, with 19 bases between. CDR3 in DNA: TGCGCCAGCAGCCCAACCCTCGGGGAGGTCGATGAGCAGTTCTTC. Translation: CASSPTLGEVDEQFF.

The V call is TRBV10-3, the J call TRBJ2-1, with D possibly being TRBD2 (7 bases). Trimming cost V 0 bases and J 7 bases, with 10 bases left between them. Germline V gene lookup returns CDR1 ENHRY and CDR2 SYGVKD. The CDR3 is 14 residues long. Here the CDR3 DNA reads TGTGCCATCAGTGAGTCGGGGGGGCAGAATGAGCAGTTCTTC. It yields the protein CAISESGGQNEQFF.

J is TRBJ1-2 and V is TRBV7-9; D call uncertain. CDR3 size: 13 residues. V was clipped by 1 base and J by 4 bases, with 7 bases between them. Germline-derived CDR1 and CDR2 are SEHNR and FQNEAQ (reference sequence). The CDR3 reads CASSLGAGYGYTF. In DNA form, the CDR3 reads TGTGCCAGCAGCTTAGGGGCGGGCTATGGCTACACCTTC.

This clone has a single count. This rearrangement joins TRBV4-1 to TRBJ1-2, with a weak D call TRBD1 (5 bases). Germline V gene sequence: CDR1 MGHRA, CDR2 YSYEKL. The V end lost 1 base, the J end lost 3 bases, and 12 bases lay between the germline ends. This CDR3 contains 15 residues. The CDR3 here is CASSQGGQSYYGYTF. The CDR3 DNA sequence: TGCGCCAGCAGCCAAGGAGGACAATCATACTATGGCTACACCTTC.